This paragraph covers one T cell receptor (beta chain) sequence. Its antigen remains unidentified. Germline assignment: CDR1 SGHVS and CDR2 FQNEAQ. The CDR3 has 16 residues. V lost 4 bases and J lost 5; bases outside the gene matches: 14. Positively selected for CCR7, the CD45RO-negative cells used as naive CD8 cells excluded terminally differentiated effector memory CD45RA+ cells. The data are from a study of shared clonotypes between healthy human individuals. Study findings and constraints: Inspection by rarefaction showed sorted-subset sequencing to be incomplete despite large depth.

The protocol was immunoSEQ multiplex PCR, while the TCRdb copy is restricted to in-frame clones and leaves out a portion. Of about 2 million clones listed, less than 95% are singletons. The sequence was collected from a man aged 18 to 30 in good health. The chain links TRBV7-8 to TRBJ2-7; 7 bases are a match to TRBD2. The sequencing sample was made of naive CD8+ T cells sorted from blood. DNA for the CDR3: TGTGCCAGCAGCTCATCACGGGACTACCAACTCGACGAGCAGTACTTC. Encoded protein: CASSSSRDYQLDEQYF.